The 11 T cell receptor beta chains presented below share a single source sample, sequenced in a study of beta chain features in type 1 diabetes. Every bit of the isolated RNA underwent reverse transcription, so sequencing read expressed TCRB transcripts. Generated by immunoSEQ multiplex PCR, the TCRdb table keeps only in-frame clones and is missing some. Here the sample spans approximately 100,000 clones, 25% to 35% being singletons. The study, taken as a whole, reports: Type 1 diabetes patients had TCRB CDR3s that were shorter (moderately but significantly so) in all four CD4+ subsets.

Their antigens remain unidentified. Input material: central memory CD4+ T cells from blood. The receptors derive from a woman aged 18 to 35 with type 1 diabetes.

The chain carries TRBV6-5 and TRBJ2-3; D might be TRBD1 (5 bases). Germline assignment: CDR1 MNHEY and CDR2 SVGAGI. Trimming left V 0 bases short and J 5 bases short, with 12 bases between. The CDR3 is made up of 15 amino acids. CDR3 protein: CASSYSGASGDTQYF. CDR3 nucleotide sequence: TGTGCCAGCAGTTACTCAGGGGCTTCTGGAGATACGCAGTATTTT.

J is TRBJ2-5 and V is TRBV6-5, with 7 bases fitting TRBD1. V was pared by 4 bases and J by 0 bases, with 8 bases of the junction left unmatched. CDR3 size: 16 residues. Germline CDR1 and CDR2: MNHEY and SVGAGI. This chain's CDR3 is CASSFRRRGYQETQYF. The CDR3 nucleotides read TGTGCCAGCAGTTTCCGTCGCAGGGGGTACCAAGAGACCCAGTACTTC.

The gene calls are TRBV30 and TRBJ2-2, with TRBD2 identical over 10 bases. Trimming cost V 0 bases and J 6 bases; bases outside gene matches: 10. The CDR3 is made up of 17 amino acids. Per germline, CDR1 GTSNPN and CDR2 SVGIG (reference sequence). CDR3 loop: CAWSVRAGGPFSGELFF. The CDR3 DNA sequence: TGTGCCTGGAGTGTACGAGCGGGAGGGCCTTTCTCCGGGGAGCTGTTTTTT.

The genes are TRBV7-2 and TRBJ1-4; 9 nucleotides match TRBD1. V trimming: 1 base; J trimming: 5 bases; junction bases outside the gene matches: 2. There are 15 residues in the CDR3. Looked up from germline, CDR1 is SGHTA and CDR2 is FQGNSA. The CDR3 sequence: CASSLGGTGNEKLFF. The CDR3 region has the DNA TGTGCCAGCAGCTTAGGGGGGACAGGGAATGAAAAACTGTTTTTT. Supplemented by reference TRBV7-2 and TRBJ1-4, the full variable domain reads GAGVSQSPSNKVTEKGKDVELRCDPISGHTALYWYRQSLGQGLEFLIYFQGNSAPDKSGLPSDRFSAERTGGSVSTLTIQRTQQEDSAVYLCASSLGGTGNEKLFFGSGTQLSVL.

The chain employs TRBV19 and TRBJ1-1; maybe TRBD1 (6 bases). This CDR3 region has 12 residues. Germline V gives CDR1 LNHDA, CDR2 SQIVND (reference sequence). V was clipped by 8 bases and J by 6 bases, with 13 bases between them. DNA for the CDR3: TGTGCCAGTGGGTCTCAGGGGTCTGAAGCTTTCTTT. This encodes CASGSQGSEAFF.

The chain has TRBV2 and TRBJ1-5; a possible D gene is TRBD1 (5 bases). V lost 8 bases to trimming and J lost 0 bases, with 11 bases between them. The length of the CDR3 is 14 residues. Germline V gene data show CDR1 as SNHLY and CDR2 as FYNNEI. CDR3 residues: CASATGYSNQPQHF. The CDR3 DNA sequence: TGTGCCAGCGCTACAGGTTATAGCAATCAGCCCCAGCATTTT.

The J gene is TRBJ2-7, the V gene TRBV19; 10 nucleotides line up with TRBD2. This CDR3 spans 15 amino acids. With V trimmed by 0 bases and J by 8 bases, 7 bases remained unmatched. CDR1 LNHDA and CDR2 SQIVND come from the germline V gene (reference sequence). CDR3 loop: CASSIEASGSSKQYV. CDR3 DNA: TGTGCCAGTAGTATAGAAGCTAGCGGGAGTTCAAAGCAGTACGTC.

This clone has more than one count but fewer than ten. The chain uses TRBV9 and TRBJ2-3; 9 bases fit TRBD2. With V trimmed by 0 bases and J by 1 base, 3 bases remained unmatched. Looked up from germline, CDR1 is SGDLS and CDR2 is YYNGEE. The CDR3 has 16 amino acids. CDR3 sequence (DNA): TGTGCCAGCAGCGTAGGGGTAGCGGGGGGCACAGATACGCAGTATTTT. This codes for CASSVGVAGGTDTQYF.

The V call is TRBV7-9, the J call TRBJ2-5, with 8 bases matching TRBD1. CDR1 is SEHNR, CDR2 FQNEAQ, per germline (reference sequence). The CDR3 runs 19 residues. Unmatched junction bases numbered 21, after V lost 4 bases and J lost 5 bases. The CDR3 nucleotides are TGTGCCAGCAGCTCCGGGACAGGTCTTGGCGGGGCCCCCAGGGAGACCCAGTACTTC. Residues: CASSSGTGLGGAPRETQYF.

This clone was picked up a small number of times. J is TRBJ1-1 and V is TRBV29-1; the match to TRBD1 covers 9 bases. This CDR3 has 14 residues. The germline V gene has CDR1 SQVTM and CDR2 ANQGSEA. Unmatched junction bases numbered 6, after V lost 7 bases and J lost 0 bases. The CDR3 region is CSAPGQGMNTEAFF. The CDR3, as DNA: TGCAGCGCCCCGGGACAGGGTATGAACACTGAAGCTTTCTTT.

A word on this clone: The sample contains more than one DNA sequence encoding this CDR3. The chain links TRBV4-1 to TRBJ2-7, with D possibly matching TRBD1 (5 bases). This CDR3 region has 14 residues. Trimming stripped 1 base from V and 1 base from J, with 8 bases between. Germline V gene lookup returns CDR1 MGHRA and CDR2 YSYEKL. The CDR3 sequence is CASSQGPGSYEQYF. CDR3 DNA: TGCGCCAGCAGCCAAGGGCCAGGGTCCTACGAGCAGTACTTC.